Below are 25 T cell receptor beta chains sequenced from a single sample in a study of blood T cell repertoires in COVID-19. Generated by immunoSEQ multiplex PCR, the TCRdb table keeps only in-frame clones and is missing some. This sample has 300,000 to 400,000 clones, with 80% to 90% found just once. The material sequenced was peripheral blood. Receptor source: a man aged 30 to 45 with COVID-19, enrolled during active disease.

A remark on this clone: The junction does not match germline at one end; this may be a read error. The chain couples TRBV28 to TRBJ2-7, with D possibly being TRBD1 (6 bases). CDR3 length: 14 residues. Germline V lookup: CDR1 MDHEN, CDR2 SYDVKM. The DNA for the CDR3 is TGTGCCAGCAACTTACCGGGACAACGTTACGGGCAGTACTTC. Encoded protein: CASNLPGQRYGQYF.

The V and J genes are TRBV5-6 and TRBJ1-3, with D possibly TRBD1 on 6 matching bases. Trimming took 4 bases from V and 0 from J, leaving 14 bases between them. The germline V gene has CDR1 SGHDT and CDR2 YYEEEE. The CDR3 runs 16 residues. CDR3 loop: CASSIYRDLSGNTIYF. The DNA of the CDR3 is TGTGCCAGCAGCATATACAGGGATCTCTCTGGAAACACCATATATTTT.

This chain joins TRBV11-2 and TRBJ2-7; 7 bases agree with TRBD2. V lost 6 bases to trimming and J lost 6 bases; unmatched junction nucleotides: 8. From germline, CDR1 is SGHAT and CDR2 FQNNGV. There are 13 residues in the CDR3. In DNA, the CDR3 is TGTGCCAGCAGACGCCTGACTAGCTCCGAGCAGTACTTC. Translated: CASRRLTSSEQYF.

The CDR3 reads CASSQERQPIYGYTF. In DNA form, the CDR3 reads TGTGCCAGCAGCCAAGAAAGACAGCCGATATATGGCTACACCTTC. The V call is TRBV4-2, the J call TRBJ1-2, with D possibly matching TRBD1 (5 bases). Germline V gene sequence: CDR1 LGHNA, CDR2 YNFKEQ. The length of the CDR3 is 15 residues. V gave up 0 bases and J gave up 5 bases, with 13 bases separating them.

This chain joins TRBV4-2 and TRBJ1-2; D is undetermined. The germline V gene has CDR1 LGHNA and CDR2 YNFKEQ. The CDR3 loop spans 12 amino acids. The germline V and J ends were trimmed by 1 base and 10 bases, with 10 bases remaining between them. The CDR3 reads CASSQVGVAYTF. The CDR3 bases are TGTGCCAGCAGCCAAGTCGGGGTGGCCTACACCTTC.

V and J are TRBV7-3 and TRBJ2-3, with TRBD2 matching over 11 bases. Germline V gives CDR1 SGHTA, CDR2 FQGTGA. This CDR3 comprises 15 residues. Trimming took 5 bases from V and 4 from J; bases not matched to a gene: 5. The chain's CDR3 is CASSLAGGLPDTQYF. The CDR3 region has the DNA TGTGCCAGCAGCCTAGCGGGAGGCCTCCCAGATACGCAGTATTTT.

CDR3 amino acids: CASRGQISNQPQHF. CDR3 DNA sequence: TGTGCCAGTAGAGGACAGATTAGCAATCAGCCCCAGCATTTT. The chain uses TRBV6-5 and TRBJ1-5; the D gene is possibly TRBD1 (6 bases). Germline V gives CDR1 MNHEY, CDR2 SVGAGI. Between the trimmed V and J ends, which lost 9 bases and 0 bases, there was a span of 12 bases. This CDR3 has 14 residues.

This chain connects TRBV27 to TRBJ1-1; D call uncertain. The V gene lost 6 bases and the J gene lost 2 bases, with 7 bases spanning the gap. CDR3 size: 12 residues. The germline V gene has CDR1 MNHEY and CDR2 SMNVEV (reference sequence). In nucleotides, the CDR3 is TGTGCCAGCAGCCCGAGAAACACTGAAGCTTTCTTT. It encodes CASSPRNTEAFF.

The chain has TRBV4-2 and TRBJ2-5; TRBD2 agrees at 7 bases. J lost 2 bases, V lost 4 bases, and 1 base had no gene match. CDR3 size: 13 residues. Germline values: CDR1 LGHNA, CDR2 YNFKEQ. The CDR3 protein is CASSPRGQETQYF. The CDR3 DNA sequence: TGTGCCAGCAGCCCGCGGGGGCAAGAGACCCAGTACTTC.

The chain carries TRBV5-1 and TRBJ2-5; 7 bases align to TRBD2. V dropped 1 base and J dropped 2; count of bases not matched to a gene: 5. The CDR3 has 15 residues. Per the germline V gene, CDR1 is SGHRS and CDR2 is YFSETQ. The CDR3 is CASSLSPGRQETQYF. The CDR3 nucleotides read TGCGCCAGCAGCTTGAGCCCCGGGAGGCAAGAGACCCAGTACTTC.

In this sample, this clone turned up once. The chain is built from TRBV19 and TRBJ2-5; D is undetermined. The ends were cut back, 5 bases at V and 5 bases at J, with 12 bases in the middle. This CDR3 is 13 amino acids long. Germline V gene data show CDR1 as LNHDA and CDR2 as SQIVND (reference sequence). DNA of the CDR3: TGTGCCAGTAGTGTAGGTCGTCGTGAGACCCAGTACTTC. It is translated as CASSVGRRETQYF. The variable domain in full, completed from reference TRBV19 and TRBJ2-5, reads DGGITQSPKYLFRKEGQNVTLSCEQNLNHDAMYWYRQDPGQGLRLIYYSQIVNDFQKGDIAEGYSVSREKKESFPLTVTSAQKNPTAFYLCASSVGRRETQYFGPGTRLLVL.

J is TRBJ2-1 and V is TRBV25-1; TRBD2 agrees at 8 bases. This CDR3 comprises 17 residues. Unmatched junction bases numbered 12, after V lost 0 bases and J lost 8 bases. The germline V gene has CDR1 MGHDK and CDR2 SYGVNS. CDR3 bases: TGTGCCAGCAGTGAATATCGAAGCGGGGGCCTGGTGGATGAGCAGTTCTTC. Residues: CASSEYRSGGLVDEQFF.

The chain combines TRBV4-2 with TRBJ2-7; 8 bases are shared with TRBD2. The CDR3 contains 18 residues. J gave up 5 bases and V 0 bases, and 15 bases lay outside the gene matches. Germline CDR1 and CDR2: LGHNA and YNFKEQ. This CDR3 reads CASSQDRNLGTRSHEQYF. The CDR3 bases are TGTGCCAGCAGCCAAGATCGAAATTTGGGGACTAGGTCCCACGAGCAGTACTTC.

CDR3 nucleotides: TGTGCCAGCAGCTTTTTGGGGGCCCCGAACACTGAAGCTTTCTTT. This sequence encodes CASSFLGAPNTEAFF. The rearrangement joins TRBV11-1 to TRBJ1-1; tentative D call: TRBD1 (6 bases). V dropped 3 bases and J dropped 1 base, with 12 bases sitting between them. CDR1 and CDR2 from the germline V gene are SGHAT and FQDESV (reference sequence). The CDR3 is 15 amino acids.

CDR3 sequence: CASSPEGGTSEAFF. The DNA for the CDR3 is TGTGCCAGCAGCCCTGAGGGAGGGACATCAGAAGCTTTCTTT. The J gene is TRBJ1-1, the V gene TRBV7-9; tentatively, D is TRBD1 (6 bases). Between the trimmed V and J ends, which lost 5 bases and 8 bases, there was a span of 18 bases. The CDR3 extends over 14 amino acids. Germline lookup yields CDR1 SEHNR and CDR2 FQNEAQ (reference sequence).

The J gene is TRBJ1-3, the V gene TRBV2; no firm D call. Germline CDR1 reads SNHLY; CDR2 reads FYNNEI. The length of the CDR3 is 16 residues. Trimming stripped 0 bases from V and 1 base from J, with 10 bases between. The CDR3 sequence is CASSEALEGSGNTIYF. The CDR3 DNA reads as TGTGCCAGCAGTGAAGCTCTAGAGGGATCTGGAAACACCATATATTTT.

The chain recombines TRBV11-2 with TRBJ2-2, with D possibly matching TRBD2 (6 bases). Germline values: CDR1 SGHAT, CDR2 FQNNGV. This CDR3 has 13 residues. V lost 6 bases to trimming and J lost 6 bases, with 11 bases between them. CDR3 loop: CASSLAGPGELFF. As DNA, the CDR3 is TGTGCCAGCAGTCTGGCGGGGCCCGGGGAGCTGTTTTTT.

The genes are TRBV29-1 and TRBJ2-1; possible D gene TRBD2, 5 bases. Per germline, CDR1 SQVTM and CDR2 ANQGSEA. Trimming took 4 bases from V and 7 from J, leaving 5 bases between them. The CDR3 covers 10 residues. The CDR3 DNA reads TGCAGCGTTGGGGAGAATGAGCAGTTCTTC. Translated: CSVGENEQFF.

The chain carries TRBV7-2 and TRBJ2-6; TRBD2 matches 7 bases. The CDR3 consists of 15 residues. The V gene's germline CDR1 is SGHTA and CDR2 FQGNSA. Trimming at V came to 5 bases and at J to 2 bases, leaving 3 bases not matched to a gene. CDR3 sequence (DNA): TGTGCCAGCAGCCTTGGGGGGGCTGGGGCCAACGTCCTGACTTTC. The encoded protein is CASSLGGAGANVLTF.

V gene TRBV2 combines with J gene TRBJ2-5, with TRBD1 matching 7 bases. Germline V CDR1 and CDR2: SNHLY, FYNNEI. Germline trimming cut 9 bases from V and 1 base from J; bases unmatched to any gene: 5. CDR3 size: 13 residues. CDR3 nucleotide sequence: TGTGCCAGTAACAGGGGAAGCCAAGAGACCCAGTACTTC. Amino acid sequence: CASNRGSQETQYF. Filled out from reference TRBV2 and TRBJ2-5, the complete variable domain reads EPEVTQTPSHQVTQMGQEVILRCVPISNHLYFYWYRQILGQKVEFLVSFYNNEISEKSEIFDDQFSVERPDGSNFTLKIRSTKLEDSAMYFCASNRGSQETQYFGPGTRLLVL.

The chain uses TRBV27 and TRBJ1-5; perhaps TRBD1 as D (6 bases). Germline V gives CDR1 MNHEY, CDR2 SMNVEV (reference sequence). V gave up 5 bases and J gave up 6 bases, with 14 bases separating them. The CDR3 runs to 14 residues. The CDR3 loop reads CASSGRTDRQPQHF. The CDR3 nucleotides read TGTGCCAGCAGTGGCCGGACAGACCGTCAGCCCCAGCATTTT.

The V and J genes are TRBV11-2 and TRBJ1-5; D gene uncertain. The CDR3 is 12 residues long. With 5 bases removed from V and 3 bases from J, the gap between germline ends came to 5 bases. Germline loops: CDR1 SGHAT, CDR2 FQNNGV. CDR3: CASSHINQPQHF. DNA of the CDR3: TGTGCCAGCAGCCACATCAATCAGCCCCAGCATTTT.

The J gene is TRBJ1-1, the V gene TRBV9, with no clear D. Germline V gene lookup returns CDR1 SGDLS and CDR2 YYNGEE. Trimming removed 1 base at V and 5 bases at J, with 9 bases between. The CDR3 is 13 amino acids. In DNA form, the CDR3 reads TGTGCCAGCAGCGTAATTACCGGGACTGAAGCTTTCTTT. Protein: CASSVITGTEAFF. Full variable domain (rest looked up from reference TRBV9 and TRBJ1-1): DSGVTQTPKHLITATGQRVTLRCSPRSGDLSVYWYQQSLDQGLQFLIQYYNGEERAKGNILERFSAQQFPDLHSELNLSSLELGDSALYFCASSVITGTEAFFGQGTRLTVV.

The CDR3 DNA follows: TGCGCCAGCAGCCAAGATCGGGGGGCTAGCGATCCAAACACCGGGGAGCTGTTTTTT. This codes for CASSQDRGASDPNTGELFF. This chain uses TRBV4-1 with TRBJ2-2, with D maybe TRBD2 (7 bases). The CDR3 totals 19 residues. From germline, CDR1 is MGHRA and CDR2 YSYEKL. V shed 0 bases and J shed 2 bases, with 19 bases lying between them.

This clone was observed a single time. The chain is built from TRBV7-8 and TRBJ2-7, with D possibly being TRBD1 (5 bases). The V end lost 5 bases, the J end lost 3 bases, and 17 bases lay between the germline ends. The CDR3 runs 15 residues. The germline V gene has CDR1 SGHVS and CDR2 FQNEAQ. The DNA for the CDR3 is TGTGCCAGCAGCCGTAGCCTGACAGAAATCTACGAGCAGTACTTC. Translation: CASSRSLTEIYEQYF.